One sample yielded the 16 T cell receptor beta chains listed below, sequenced in a study of OX40 agonist ivuxolimab in advanced cancers. Method: immunoSEQ multiplex PCR; TCRdb's copy keeps in-frame clones and lacks some. Seen here are about 20,000 clones, about 86% observed once, and the top ten hold 23%. Sequences were derived from CD4+ or CD8+ T cells sorted from blood, sampled in a trial of the OX40 agonist ivuxolimab. These receptors were obtained from an adult with an advanced solid tumor such as melanoma, head and neck, liver or kidney cancer.

This clone occurred once. The chain links TRBV6-1 to TRBJ1-1, with 7 bases that match TRBD1. Per germline, CDR1 MNHNS and CDR2 SASEGT. Unmatched junction bases numbered 2, after V lost 1 base and J lost 3 bases. CDR3 size: 14 residues. Here the CDR3 DNA reads TGTGCCAGCAGTGAAGGACAGGGACACACTGAAGCTTTCTTT. Encoded protein: CASSEGQGHTEAFF.

V usage is TRBV29-1 and J usage is TRBJ2-2, with a weak D call TRBD2 (7 bases). The V and J ends lost 7 bases and 6 bases respectively, with 12 bases between them. In germline, CDR1 is SQVTM, CDR2 ANQGSEA. The CDR3 totals 12 residues. The chain's CDR3 is CSARGGAGELFF. CDR3 nucleotides: TGCAGCGCCAGAGGGGGGGCCGGGGAGCTGTTTTTT.

The chain uses TRBV2 and TRBJ1-3; D remains ambiguous. V was clipped by 6 bases and J by 0 bases, with 9 bases between them. There are 14 residues in the CDR3. Germline CDR1 is SNHLY and CDR2 is FYNNEI. CDR3 nucleotide sequence: TGTGCCAGCAGCCAATACTTCTCTGGAAACACCATATATTTT. It translates to CASSQYFSGNTIYF. Using reference TRBV2 and TRBJ1-3 for the parts outside the CDR3, the full variable domain is EPEVTQTPSHQVTQMGQEVILRCVPISNHLYFYWYRQILGQKVEFLVSFYNNEISEKSEIFDDQFSVERPDGSNFTLKIRSTKLEDSAMYFCASSQYFSGNTIYFGEGSWLTVV.

J is TRBJ2-2 and V is TRBV28, with D unresolved. Trimming pared 6 bases from V and 0 bases from J, leaving 11 bases between. The germline gives CDR1 MDHEN, CDR2 SYDVKM. This CDR3 region has 15 residues. The CDR3 here is CASRLGLANTGELFF. In nucleotides, the CDR3 is TGTGCCAGCAGGCTAGGTTTAGCGAACACCGGGGAGCTGTTTTTT.

The genes are TRBV7-9 and TRBJ1-4; D is unresolved. This CDR3 has 12 residues. Germline values: CDR1 SEHNR, CDR2 FQNEAQ (reference sequence). With 5 bases removed from V and 10 bases from J, the gap between germline ends came to 11 bases. CDR3 in DNA: TGTGCCAGCAGCCCGTTTCCGGGAAAACTGTTTTTT. This translates into CASSPFPGKLFF.

In the case of this clone: Other DNA sequences in this specimen translate into the identical CDR3. The chain carries TRBV28 and TRBJ1-5; the D is unclear. Trimming left V 2 bases short and J 1 base short, with 3 bases between. The CDR3 sequence is 13 residues long. CDR1 is MDHEN, CDR2 SYDVKM, per germline. The CDR3 DNA reads as TGTGCCAGCAGTTTAAGGAGCAATCAGCCCCAGCATTTT. This translates into CASSLRSNQPQHF. Full variable domain (outside the CDR3, taken from reference TRBV28 and TRBJ1-5): DVKVTQSSRYLVKRTGEKVFLECVQDMDHENMFWYRQDPGLGLRLIYFSYDVKMKEKGDIPEGYSVSREKKERFSLILESASTNQTSMYLCASSLRSNQPQHFGDGTRLSIL.

This chain connects TRBV5-4 to TRBJ2-3; TRBD2 might be the D (6 bases). Per the germline V gene, CDR1 is SGHNT and CDR2 is YYREEE (reference sequence). This CDR3 is built from 15 residues. V lost 1 base to trimming and J lost 2 bases, with 11 bases between them. The CDR3 is CASSLFGGPTDTQYF. The CDR3 DNA sequence: TGTGCCAGCAGCTTGTTCGGGGGACCCACAGATACGCAGTATTTT.

The J gene is TRBJ2-1, the V gene TRBV18, with D perhaps matching TRBD1 (6 bases). V was clipped by 3 bases and J by 3 bases, with 12 bases between them. Germline CDR1 KGHSH, CDR2 LQKENI. CDR3 length equals 15 residues. The CDR3 coding sequence is TGTGCCAGCTCACCGGCAGGGGTTTACTACAATGAGCAGTTCTTC. As protein: CASSPAGVYYNEQFF. Using reference TRBV18 and TRBJ2-1 for the parts outside the CDR3, the full variable domain is NAGVMQNPRHLVRRRGQEARLRCSPMKGHSHVYWYRQLPEEGLKFMVYLQKENIIDESGMPKERFSAEFPKEGPSILRIQQVVRGDSAAYFCASSPAGVYYNEQFFGPGTRLTVL.

V and J are TRBV21-1 and TRBJ1-5; the DNA was not used to check the table's D call, TRBD1. TRBV21-1 is given as a pseudogene. The CDR3 runs to 17 residues. The CDR3 spells CASSIRALGGPNQPQHF. CDR3 coding DNA: TGTGCCAGCAGCATTAGGGCTTTAGGGGGTCCCAATCAGCCCCAGCATTTT.

The chain combines TRBV7-6 with TRBJ1-4; TRBD1 is a possible D gene (6 bases). CDR1 is SGHVS and CDR2 is FNYEAQ in the germline V gene. The CDR3 runs 12 residues. Trimming took off 5 bases at V and 8 bases at J, with 9 bases between the two ends. Here the CDR3 DNA reads TGTGCCAGCAGCCCAGGGGCCGAAAAACTGTTTTTT. It encodes CASSPGAEKLFF.

This clone appeared a few times. The J gene is TRBJ2-7, the V gene TRBV6-1, with a possible D match to TRBD2 (5 bases). The CDR3 runs to 15 residues. V gave up 4 bases and J gave up 4 bases, with 17 bases separating them. Germline assignment: CDR1 MNHNS and CDR2 SASEGT. This chain's CDR3 is CASSVSNEGGYEQYF. CDR3 DNA sequence: TGTGCCAGCAGTGTGAGTAATGAGGGCGGGTACGAGCAGTACTTC.

J is TRBJ2-1 and V is TRBV4-2; D possibly corresponds to TRBD2 (5 bases). V dropped 5 bases and J dropped 4 bases, with 6 bases sitting between them. The CDR3 spans 12 residues. Per the germline V gene, CDR1 is LGHNA and CDR2 is YNFKEQ. CDR3 DNA sequence: TGTGCCAGCAGCGACTATTACAATGAGCAGTTCTTC. Translation gives CASSDYYNEQFF.

The table lists this clone with a few counts. The chain joins TRBV6-1 to TRBJ2-3; 12 nucleotides agree with TRBD2. The length of the CDR3 is 16 residues. CDR1 and CDR2 (germline): MNHNS, SASEGT. The V and J ends lost 2 bases and 3 bases, in that order; junction bases with no gene match: 3. CDR3 nucleotide sequence: TGTGCCAGCAGTGAACTAGCGGGGGGGCGTACAGATACGCAGTATTTT. It translates to CASSELAGGRTDTQYF.

This chain joins TRBV11-2 and TRBJ2-2; 9 bases are shared with TRBD1. From germline, CDR1 is SGHAT and CDR2 FQNNGV. The CDR3 covers 15 residues. V trimming: 5 bases; J trimming: 5 bases; junction bases outside the gene matches: 6. CDR3 in DNA: TGTGCCAGCAGCGCAGACAGGGGGAGGACCGGGGAGCTGTTTTTT. It codes for CASSADRGRTGELFF.

The chain joins TRBV27 to TRBJ2-7; TRBD1 aligns across 8 bases. This CDR3 spans 14 amino acids. J gave up 1 base and V 6 bases, and 5 bases lay outside the gene matches. CDR1 and CDR2 (germline): MNHEY, SMNVEV (reference sequence). The CDR3 region has the DNA TGTGCCAGCAGCCCGGGACAGGAGTCCTACGAGCAGTACTTC. As protein: CASSPGQESYEQYF.

The count of this clone is one. The chain recombines TRBV13 with TRBJ2-5; D not certain. CDR1 is PRHDT, CDR2 FYEKMQ, per germline (reference sequence). The CDR3 has 14 amino acids. The V and J ends lost 0 bases and 4 bases respectively, with 9 bases between them. As DNA, the CDR3 is TGTGCCAGCAGCTTAGGCGAAGGGCCAGAGACCCAGTACTTC. The encoded protein is CASSLGEGPETQYF.